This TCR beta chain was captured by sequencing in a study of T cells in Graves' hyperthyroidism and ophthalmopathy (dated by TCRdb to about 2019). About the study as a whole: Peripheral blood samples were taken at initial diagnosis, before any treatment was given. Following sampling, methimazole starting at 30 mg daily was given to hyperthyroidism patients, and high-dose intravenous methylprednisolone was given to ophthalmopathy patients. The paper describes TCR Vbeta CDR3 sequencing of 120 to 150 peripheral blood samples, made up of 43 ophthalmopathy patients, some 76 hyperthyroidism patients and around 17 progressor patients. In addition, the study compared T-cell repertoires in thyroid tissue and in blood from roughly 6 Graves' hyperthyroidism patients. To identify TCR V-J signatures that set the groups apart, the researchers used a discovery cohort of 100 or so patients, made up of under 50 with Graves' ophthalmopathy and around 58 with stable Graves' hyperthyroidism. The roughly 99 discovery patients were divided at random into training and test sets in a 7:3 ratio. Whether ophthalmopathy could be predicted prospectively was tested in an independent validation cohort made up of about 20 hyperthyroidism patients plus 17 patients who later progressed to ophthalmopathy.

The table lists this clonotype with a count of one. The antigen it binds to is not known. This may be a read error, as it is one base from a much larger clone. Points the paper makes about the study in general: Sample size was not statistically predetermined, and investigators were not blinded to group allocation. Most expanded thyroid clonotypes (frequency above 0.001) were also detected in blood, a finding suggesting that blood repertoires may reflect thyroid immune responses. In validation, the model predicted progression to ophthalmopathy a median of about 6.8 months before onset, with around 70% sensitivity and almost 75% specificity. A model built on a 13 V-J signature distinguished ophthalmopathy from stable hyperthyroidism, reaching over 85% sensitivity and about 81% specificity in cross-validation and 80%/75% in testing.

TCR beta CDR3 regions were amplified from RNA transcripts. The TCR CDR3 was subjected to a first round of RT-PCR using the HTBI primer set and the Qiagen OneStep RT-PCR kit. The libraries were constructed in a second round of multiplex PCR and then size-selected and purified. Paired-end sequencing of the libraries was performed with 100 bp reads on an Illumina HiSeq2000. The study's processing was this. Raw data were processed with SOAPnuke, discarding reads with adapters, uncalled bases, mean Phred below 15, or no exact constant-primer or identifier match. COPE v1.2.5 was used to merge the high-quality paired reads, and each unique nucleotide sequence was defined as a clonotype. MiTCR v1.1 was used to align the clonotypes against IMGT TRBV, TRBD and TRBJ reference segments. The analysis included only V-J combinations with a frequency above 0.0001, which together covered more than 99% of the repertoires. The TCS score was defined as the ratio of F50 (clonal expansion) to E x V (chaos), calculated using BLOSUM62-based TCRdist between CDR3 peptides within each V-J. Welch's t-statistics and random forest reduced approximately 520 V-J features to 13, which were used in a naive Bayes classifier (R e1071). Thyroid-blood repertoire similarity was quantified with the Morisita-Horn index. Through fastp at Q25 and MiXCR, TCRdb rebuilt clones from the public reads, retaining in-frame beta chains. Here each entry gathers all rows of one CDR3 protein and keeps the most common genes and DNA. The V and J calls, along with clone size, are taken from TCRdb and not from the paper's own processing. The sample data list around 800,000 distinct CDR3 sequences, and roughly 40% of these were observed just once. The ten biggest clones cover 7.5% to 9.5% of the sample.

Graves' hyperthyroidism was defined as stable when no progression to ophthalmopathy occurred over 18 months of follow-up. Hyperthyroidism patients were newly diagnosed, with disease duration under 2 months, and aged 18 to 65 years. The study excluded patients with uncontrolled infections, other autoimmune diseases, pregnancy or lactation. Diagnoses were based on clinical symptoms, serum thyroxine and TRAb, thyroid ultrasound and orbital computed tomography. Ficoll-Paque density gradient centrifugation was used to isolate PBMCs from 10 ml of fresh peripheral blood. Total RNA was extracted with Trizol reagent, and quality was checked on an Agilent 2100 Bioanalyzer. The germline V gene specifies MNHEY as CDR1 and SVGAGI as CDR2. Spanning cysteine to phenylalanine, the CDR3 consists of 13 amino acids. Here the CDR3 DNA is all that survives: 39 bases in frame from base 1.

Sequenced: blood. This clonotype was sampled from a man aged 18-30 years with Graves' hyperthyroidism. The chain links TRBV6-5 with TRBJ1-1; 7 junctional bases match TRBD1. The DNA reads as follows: TGTGCCAGCAGCGGACAGGCGAACACTGGAGCTTTCTTT. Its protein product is CASSGQANTGAFF.